In its sample, the clone carrying this TCR beta chain was seen once. Its antigen is not known. The CDR3 extends over 15 amino acids. The germline V gene encodes CDR1 SGHAT and CDR2 FQNNGV. The trim removed 4 bases at V and 12 bases at J, leaving 8 bases unmatched. This record comes from a study of T cell repertoires in cytomegalovirus infection. TCRdb called the reads again in MiXCR, with one record for every CDR3 protein. Among some 310,000 distinct CDR3 sequences listed, more than 20% were seen once. The chain uses TRBV11-2 and TRBJ2-1, with TRBD2 identical over 14 bases. The source is a human donor in good health (CMV status not recorded). Some clones in this sample may be carry-over from other donors' samples. The material was cultured PBMCs, obtained from culture after CMV antigen stimulation. DNA for the CDR3: TGTGCCAGCAGCTCCCCCGGGACTAGCGGGAGTGTGCAGTTCTTC. It translates to CASSSPGTSGSVQFF.